This T cell receptor beta chain was found in a study of PD-1 blockade in classical Hodgkin lymphoma. Study results and limitations: Those starting nivolumab under 1 year post-ASCT were excluded. Reports indicated that newly diagnosed patients had lower baseline TCR diversity than healthy donors did. By C4D1, CD4+ diversity increased significantly, especially in complete responders.

Some clones are missing from TCRdb's copy, which holds only in-frame ones; the method was immunoSEQ multiplex PCR. This sample has roughly 15,000 clones, with over 70% found just once. Time point indicated: cycle 4 day 1 (C4D1), after five to seven weeks of nivolumab. Every patient was affected by relapse after autologous stem cell transplantation, while exposure to brentuximab vedotin was not uniform. Magnetic negative selection was used to purify CD4+ T cells from thawed PBMCs. On this clone: Its target is not known.

This sequence originates from a human donor with classical Hodgkin lymphoma. The source was CD4+ T cells from blood, collected before the fourth cycle of nivolumab.

The CDR3 spells CAWRDRDSLEQYF. In nucleotides, the CDR3 is TGTGCCTGGAGAGACCGGGACAGCCTAGAGCAGTACTTC. This chain joins TRBV30 and TRBJ2-7; 7 bases agree with TRBD1. After removal of 3 bases from V and 7 bases from J, the junction contained 9 bases not matched to a gene. The CDR3 extends over 13 amino acids. Germline assignment: CDR1 GTSNPN and CDR2 SVGIG (reference sequence).